The T cell receptor beta chain under discussion was sequenced for a study of T cells in pancreatic ductal adenocarcinoma. By sample fraction, this clone is medium-sized (0.01 to 0.1%). Here immunoSEQ multiplex PCR was the method, and the copy in TCRdb shows in-frame clones only, minus some. The data show over 8,500 clones, 67% seen once. No neoadjuvant therapy was given to the selected pancreatic ductal adenocarcinoma patients before their surgery. Germline CDR1 and CDR2: MGHRA and YSYEKL. This CDR3 is 16 amino acids long. The V and J ends lost 1 base and 3 bases, in that order; junction bases with no gene match: 9.

The chain employs TRBV4-1 and TRBJ2-7, with 7 nucleotides matching TRBD1. This clonotype was obtained from a human donor with pancreatic ductal adenocarcinoma. Material for sequencing was pancreatic tumor tissue. As DNA, the CDR3 is TGCGCCAGCAGCCAAGTTCTCGACAGGGAAGACTACGAGCAGTACTTC. Protein sequence: CASSQVLDREDYEQYF.